This TCR beta chain was sequenced for a study of T cell responses to AZD1222 COVID-19 vaccine. Trimming stripped 9 bases from V and 6 bases from J, with 11 bases between. This CDR3 spans 12 amino acids. Germline V gene sequence: CDR1 SNHLY, CDR2 FYNNEI. The method was immunoSEQ multiplex PCR; TCRdb's version includes in-frame clones alone and lacks a portion of them. The repertoire holds 150,000 or so clones, with about 88% as singletons. The sequencing here drew on peripheral blood, taken on day 0 of AZD1222 vaccination. This TCR derives from an adult in good health. The chain couples TRBV2 to TRBJ1-4, with TRBD1 as a possible D gene (6 bases). CDR3 residues: CASGGQDEKLFF. The CDR3 DNA is TGTGCCAGTGGGGGCCAGGATGAAAAACTGTTTTTT.